The TCR beta chain described here comes from a study of blood T cell repertoires in COVID-19. In the study overall: The analysed material was cDNA or gDNA that came from T cells, B-cell-depleted T cells, or PBMCs.

Original data processing: Nucleated cell number was recorded as an estimate derived from reference gene primer amplification. Method: immunoSEQ multiplex PCR; TCRdb's copy keeps in-frame clones and lacks some. The DNA gave D and trimming, while V, J and clone size come from that table. Among approximately 200,000 clones listed, around 79% were seen once. The Seattle patients, enrolled during active infection, were followed longitudinally. Germline V gives CDR1 LGHNT, CDR2 FRNRAP. This CDR3 is 15 amino acids long. V lost 6 bases and J lost 5; bases outside the gene matches: 12. V is TRBV12-5 and J is TRBJ2-7; 8 nucleotides line up with TRBD1. This sequence was found in a woman in her 40s with COVID-19, enrolled during active disease. Sequencing input: peripheral blood. The CDR3 is CASGLRQGTADEQYF. Written as DNA, the CDR3 is TGTGCTAGTGGCCTAAGACAGGGGACGGCGGACGAGCAGTACTTC.